This T cell receptor (beta chain) is from a study of CD8 T cells in ankylosing spondylitis. It was by quantitative 5'-RACE with molecular barcodes that TCR beta libraries were made. One entry per CDR3 protein results from TCRdb running MiXCR on the 5' RACE reads. The table includes about 460,000 distinct CDR3 sequences, roughly 5.3% detected once. The V gene lost 0 bases and the J gene lost 5 bases, with 8 bases spanning the gap. The CDR3 contains 14 residues. Germline-derived CDR1 and CDR2 are SGHTA and FQGNSA. This clonotype was detected many times. Its matching antigen is unknown. General study results and limits: Within ankylosing spondylitis blood, a TCR beta motif made up of several highly homologous variants appeared to be characteristic. Within matched ankylosing spondylitis synovial fluid, disease-linked clones were reportedly significantly enriched.

This TCR was sampled from a male donor with ankylosing spondylitis. The sample consisted of blood, either unsorted or a sorted T cell fraction (not recorded which). V and J are TRBV7-2 and TRBJ1-5; tentative D call: TRBD1 (5 bases). CDR3 coding DNA: TGTGCCAGCAGCTTAGCGGTAGGGGATCAGCCCCAGCATTTT. This sequence encodes CASSLAVGDQPQHF.